These T cell receptor beta chains were read from a single sample in a study of blood T cells in healthy people across ages. TCRdb re-derived calls from the 5' RACE reads in MiXCR, one entry per CDR3 protein. The sample shows fewer than 2,000,000 distinct CDR3 sequences, 35% to 50% of them seen only once. Sequencing used blood. The receptors originated from a human donor in good health. The CDR3 runs from the conserved cysteine through the conserved F or W. Each record gives: clone size, J gene, V gene, D gene, CDR3 protein, CDR3 DNA. The D gene is left open where the match is weak. A row's size may be missing; if present it is once, few, many or a size class.

clone size: .
J gene: TRBJ1-2
V gene: TRBV20-1
D gene: .
CDR3 protein: CSASSVLELTLGCGYTF
CDR3 DNA: TGCAGTGCTAGCTCCGTCCTGGAATTAACCCTTGGCTGTGGCTACACCTTC

clone size: .
J gene: TRBJ2-7
V gene: TRBV7-6
D gene: TRBD1
CDR3 protein: CASSPGTESRYEQYF
CDR3 DNA: TGTGCCAGCAGCCCAGGGACAGAGAGCCGATACGAGCAGTACTTC

clone size: few
J gene: TRBJ2-7
V gene: TRBV7-9
D gene: TRBD1
CDR3 protein: CASSSGGYGADEQYF
CDR3 DNA: TGTGCCAGCAGCTCAGGGGGCTATGGGGCCGACGAGCAGTACTTC

clone size: .
J gene: TRBJ2-1
V gene: TRBV20-1
D gene: .
CDR3 protein: CSARARWVWIRYNEQFF
CDR3 DNA: TGCAGTGCTAGAGCCCGTTGGGTGTGGATTCGATACAATGAGCAGTTCTTC

clone size: few
J gene: TRBJ1-5
V gene: TRBV7-2
D gene: .
CDR3 protein: CASSLVPGDQPQHF
CDR3 DNA: TGTGCCAGCAGCTTAGTCCCGGGGGATCAGCCCCAGCATTTT

clone size: .
J gene: TRBJ2-5
V gene: TRBV6-5
D gene: .
CDR3 protein: CVSSSHGTEETQYF
CDR3 DNA: TGTGTCAGCAGCTCTCACGGGACCGAAGAGACCCAGTACTTC

clone size: .
J gene: TRBJ1-1
V gene: TRBV30
D gene: .
CDR3 protein: CAWSVASRAFF
CDR3 DNA: TGTGCCTGGAGTGTAGCCTCTAGAGCTTTCTTT

clone size: .
J gene: TRBJ2-2
V gene: TRBV7-3
D gene: .
CDR3 protein: CASNRGGPGELFF
CDR3 DNA: TGTGCCAGCAATAGAGGGGGACCCGGGGAGCTGTTTTTT

clone size: .
J gene: TRBJ2-7
V gene: TRBV7-8
D gene: .
CDR3 protein: CASSLSAVSYEQYF
CDR3 DNA: TGTGCCAGCAGCTTATCGGCAGTTTCCTACGAGCAGTACTTC

clone size: .
J gene: TRBJ1-1
V gene: TRBV5-6
D gene: .
CDR3 protein: CASSLGGETAEAFF
CDR3 DNA: TGTGCCAGCAGCTTGGGGGGGGAAACCGCTGAAGCTTTCTTT

clone size: .
J gene: TRBJ2-5
V gene: TRBV7-9
D gene: TRBD1
CDR3 protein: CASSSTGGMETQYF
CDR3 DNA: TGTGCCAGCAGCTCTACAGGGGGGATGGAGACCCAGTACTTC

clone size: .
J gene: TRBJ2-1
V gene: TRBV6-1
D gene: .
CDR3 protein: CASSEPALGYNEQFF
CDR3 DNA: TGTGCCAGCAGTGAACCCGCTTTGGGCTACAATGAGCAGTTCTTC

clone size: .
J gene: TRBJ2-1
V gene: TRBV11-2
D gene: TRBD2
CDR3 protein: CASSSTSDTLPWEQFF
CDR3 DNA: TGTGCCAGCAGCAGTACTAGCGATACCCTACCATGGGAGCAGTTCTTC

clone size: .
J gene: TRBJ2-1
V gene: TRBV20-1
D gene: .
CDR3 protein: CSAIHGGLVNEQFF
CDR3 DNA: TGCAGTGCAATTCATGGAGGCTTAGTGAATGAGCAGTTCTTC

clone size: .
J gene: TRBJ2-1
V gene: TRBV6-2/TRBV6-3
D gene: .
CDR3 protein: CASSYPPEEQFF
CDR3 DNA: TGTGCCAGCAGTTACCCCCCGGAGGAGCAGTTCTTC

clone size: .
J gene: TRBJ1-1
V gene: TRBV7-2
D gene: .
CDR3 protein: CASNIQRNTEAFF
CDR3 DNA: TGTGCCAGCAACATTCAAAGGAACACTGAAGCTTTCTTT

clone size: .
J gene: TRBJ1-4
V gene: TRBV29-1
D gene: .
CDR3 protein: CSVGGSRGEKLFF
CDR3 DNA: TGCAGCGTTGGTGGTTCCCGGGGGGAAAAACTGTTTTTT

clone size: few
J gene: TRBJ2-7
V gene: TRBV28
D gene: TRBD1
CDR3 protein: CASSLTPGQGYEQYF
CDR3 DNA: TGTGCCAGCAGTTTGACACCGGGACAGGGCTACGAGCAGTACTTC

clone size: many
J gene: TRBJ1-2
V gene: TRBV12-3/TRBV12-4
D gene: .
CDR3 protein: CASSLGTNYGYTF
CDR3 DNA: TGTGCCAGCAGCCTTGGGACCAACTATGGCTACACCTTC

clone size: .
J gene: TRBJ2-7
V gene: TRBV28
D gene: TRBD2
CDR3 protein: CASSPGRVGLSYEQYF
CDR3 DNA: TGTGCCAGCAGTCCGGGGAGGGTTGGGCTGTCCTACGAGCAGTACTTC

clone size: few
J gene: TRBJ2-6
V gene: TRBV4-3
D gene: .
CDR3 protein: CASSQEVPNRRPGANVLTF
CDR3 DNA: TGCGCCAGCAGCCAAGAAGTTCCTAACAGGCGGCCTGGGGCCAACGTCCTGACTTTC

clone size: .
J gene: TRBJ2-3
V gene: TRBV7-2
D gene: TRBD1
CDR3 protein: CASSFRPGLQGAPTDTQYF
CDR3 DNA: TGTGCCAGCAGCTTCCGTCCGGGCCTACAGGGGGCCCCTACAGATACGCAGTATTTT

clone size: .
J gene: TRBJ2-5
V gene: TRBV7-2
D gene: .
CDR3 protein: CAGSRNGETQYF
CDR3 DNA: TGTGCCGGCAGCCGGAATGGTGAGACCCAGTACTTC

clone size: .
J gene: TRBJ1-2
V gene: TRBV18
D gene: .
CDR3 protein: CASSPFRAGENGGYTF
CDR3 DNA: TGTGCCAGCTCACCATTCCGGGCAGGGGAAAATGGAGGCTACACCTTC

clone size: few
J gene: TRBJ2-3
V gene: TRBV5-1
D gene: .
CDR3 protein: CASSLGVAPDTQYF
CDR3 DNA: TGCGCCAGCAGCTTGGGGGTAGCGCCAGATACGCAGTATTTT

clone size: .
J gene: TRBJ1-6
V gene: TRBV28
D gene: TRBD1
CDR3 protein: CASSLPGGGSPLHF
CDR3 DNA: TGTGCCAGCAGTTTACCAGGGGGAGGGTCACCCCTCCACTTT

clone size: many
J gene: TRBJ1-1
V gene: TRBV7-9
D gene: .
CDR3 protein: CASNPGVAGYTEAFF
CDR3 DNA: TGTGCCAGCAACCCCGGGGTTGCAGGGTACACTGAAGCTTTCTTT

clone size: few
J gene: TRBJ2-7
V gene: TRBV7-2
D gene: .
CDR3 protein: CASSLAGSTDVLWYEQYF
CDR3 DNA: TGTGCCAGCAGCTTAGCAGGTTCGACAGATGTGCTTTGGTACGAGCAGTACTTC

clone size: .
J gene: TRBJ1-2
V gene: TRBV3-1
D gene: .
CDR3 protein: CASSSTLQGYGYTF
CDR3 DNA: TGTGCCAGCAGCTCGACCCTTCAAGGCTATGGCTACACCTTC

clone size: .
J gene: TRBJ2-4
V gene: TRBV25-1
D gene: .
CDR3 protein: CASSELWARTKNIQYF
CDR3 DNA: TGTGCCAGCAGTGAATTGTGGGCGCGGACCAAAAACATTCAGTACTTC

clone size: .
J gene: TRBJ2-1
V gene: TRBV6-6
D gene: TRBD2
CDR3 protein: CASSSGTSGGSRFF
CDR3 DNA: TGTGCCAGCAGTTCCGGGACTAGCGGGGGGTCTCGGTTCTTC

clone size: .
J gene: TRBJ1-1
V gene: TRBV27
D gene: .
CDR3 protein: CASSRQGIEAFF
CDR3 DNA: TGTGCCAGCAGTCGCCAGGGGATAGAAGCTTTCTTT

clone size: few
J gene: TRBJ2-7
V gene: TRBV7-3
D gene: .
CDR3 protein: CASSLGWGQTYEQYF
CDR3 DNA: TGTGCCAGCAGCTTAGGGTGGGGCCAAACGTACGAGCAGTACTTC

clone size: .
J gene: TRBJ2-5
V gene: TRBV6-2/TRBV6-3
D gene: TRBD1
CDR3 protein: CASRTGQGNTGRQETQYF
CDR3 DNA: TGTGCCAGCAGGACGGGACAGGGTAACACGGGAAGACAAGAGACCCAGTACTTC

clone size: .
J gene: TRBJ1-5
V gene: TRBV11-2
D gene: .
CDR3 protein: CASSLSGIGQPQHF
CDR3 DNA: TGTGCCAGCAGCTTATCAGGGATCGGGCAGCCCCAGCATTTT

clone size: many
J gene: TRBJ2-7
V gene: TRBV29-1
D gene: TRBD2
CDR3 protein: CSVVLPSGGVHSEQYF
CDR3 DNA: TGCAGCGTTGTCTTACCTAGCGGGGGGGTCCATAGTGAGCAGTACTTC

clone size: few
J gene: TRBJ2-7
V gene: TRBV29-1
D gene: .
CDR3 protein: CSARAVVGSEQYF
CDR3 DNA: TGCAGCGCCCGAGCGGTCGTGGGGAGCGAGCAGTACTTC

clone size: many
J gene: TRBJ2-5
V gene: TRBV28
D gene: .
CDR3 protein: CASIRIGESETQYF
CDR3 DNA: TGTGCCAGCATTAGGATAGGGGAGTCGGAGACCCAGTACTTC

clone size: .
J gene: TRBJ2-6
V gene: TRBV18
D gene: .
CDR3 protein: CASSPLGPSSGANVLTF
CDR3 DNA: TGTGCCAGCTCACCACTGGGTCCCTCCTCTGGGGCCAACGTCCTGACTTTC

clone size: few
J gene: TRBJ2-5
V gene: TRBV5-1
D gene: TRBD1
CDR3 protein: CASSLNRGAQETQYF
CDR3 DNA: TGCGCCAGCAGCCTTAACAGGGGGGCCCAAGAGACCCAGTACTTC

clone size: .
J gene: TRBJ2-1
V gene: TRBV5-1
D gene: TRBD2
CDR3 protein: CASSLATGGLDEQFF
CDR3 DNA: TGCGCCAGCAGCTTGGCGACGGGGGGATTGGACGAGCAGTTCTTC

clone size: .
J gene: TRBJ2-1
V gene: TRBV6-2/TRBV6-3
D gene: .
CDR3 protein: CASSYRLAGGEQFF
CDR3 DNA: TGTGCCAGCAGTTACAGGCTCGCGGGCGGGGAGCAGTTCTTC

clone size: .
J gene: TRBJ2-7
V gene: TRBV28
D gene: .
CDR3 protein: CASNGHGEYEQYF
CDR3 DNA: TGTGCCAGCAACGGCCATGGAGAATACGAGCAGTACTTC

clone size: .
J gene: TRBJ2-7
V gene: TRBV5-5
D gene: .
CDR3 protein: CASSKSGTDLRKFSHEQYF
CDR3 DNA: TGTGCCAGCAGCAAATCCGGGACGGATTTACGCAAATTCTCCCACGAGCAGTACTTC

clone size: .
J gene: TRBJ1-5
V gene: TRBV9
D gene: TRBD1
CDR3 protein: CASSAYPGQGVLGRYPGNQPQHF
CDR3 DNA: TGTGCCAGCAGCGCCTATCCGGGACAGGGTGTCCTTGGGCGATACCCCGGCAATCAGCCCCAGCATTTT

clone size: .
J gene: TRBJ2-4
V gene: TRBV15
D gene: TRBD2
CDR3 protein: CATSRLAGPYNEQYF
CDR3 DNA: TGTGCCACCAGCAGACTAGCGGGACCTTACAATGAGCAGTACTTC

clone size: .
J gene: TRBJ1-2
V gene: TRBV3-1
D gene: .
CDR3 protein: CASSQHHSGVNGYTF
CDR3 DNA: TGTGCCAGCAGCCAACACCATTCTGGTGTGAATGGCTACACCTTC

clone size: .
J gene: TRBJ2-1
V gene: TRBV24-1
D gene: TRBD2
CDR3 protein: CATSDFVAGDYNEQFF
CDR3 DNA: TGTGCCACCAGTGATTTTGTGGCGGGGGACTACAATGAGCAGTTCTTC

clone size: .
J gene: TRBJ2-1
V gene: TRBV5-1
D gene: .
CDR3 protein: CASSFGAGQSNEQFF
CDR3 DNA: TGCGCCAGCAGCTTCGGGGCGGGACAGAGCAATGAGCAGTTCTTC

clone size: .
J gene: TRBJ1-2
V gene: TRBV5-1
D gene: TRBD1
CDR3 protein: CASSSGQEYRSYYGYTF
CDR3 DNA: TGCGCCAGCAGCTCGGGACAGGAATACCGGAGCTACTATGGCTACACCTTC

clone size: .
J gene: TRBJ2-7
V gene: TRBV12-3/TRBV12-4
D gene: TRBD1
CDR3 protein: CASSFGGQGIPYEQYF
CDR3 DNA: TGTGCCAGCAGCTTCGGAGGACAGGGGATTCCTTACGAGCAGTACTTC